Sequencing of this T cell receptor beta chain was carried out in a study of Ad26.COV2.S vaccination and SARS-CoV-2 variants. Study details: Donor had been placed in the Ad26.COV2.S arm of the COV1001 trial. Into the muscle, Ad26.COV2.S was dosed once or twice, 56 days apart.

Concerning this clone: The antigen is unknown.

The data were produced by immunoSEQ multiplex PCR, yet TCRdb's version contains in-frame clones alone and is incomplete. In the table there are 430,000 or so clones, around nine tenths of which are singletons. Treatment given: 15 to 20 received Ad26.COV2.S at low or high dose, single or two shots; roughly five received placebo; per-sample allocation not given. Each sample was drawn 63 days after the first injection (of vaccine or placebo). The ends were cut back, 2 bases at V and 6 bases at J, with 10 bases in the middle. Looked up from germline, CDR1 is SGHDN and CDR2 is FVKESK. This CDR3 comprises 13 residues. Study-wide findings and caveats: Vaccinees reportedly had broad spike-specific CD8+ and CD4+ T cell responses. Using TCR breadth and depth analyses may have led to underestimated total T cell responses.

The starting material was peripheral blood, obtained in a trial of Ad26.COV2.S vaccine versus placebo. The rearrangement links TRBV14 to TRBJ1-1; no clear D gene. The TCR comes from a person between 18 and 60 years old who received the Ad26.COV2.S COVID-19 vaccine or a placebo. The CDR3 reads CASSQHGGPEAFF. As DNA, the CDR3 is TGTGCCAGCAGCCAACATGGAGGGCCTGAAGCTTTCTTT.